The following is a T cell receptor beta chain sequence with its context. The antigen is not known. The CDR3 is 14 residues long. The germline gives CDR1 MDHEN, CDR2 SYDVKM. Trimming stripped 7 bases from V and 2 bases from J, with 15 bases between. This specimen comes from a study of T cell responses to AZD1222 COVID-19 vaccine. Study observations and caveats: Seropositivity was recorded at baseline in only a handful of AZD1222 recipients.

The assay was immunoSEQ multiplex PCR, and TCRdb's table has in-frame clones only and misses some. There are about 110,000 clones in the sample; around 94% occur only once, and roughly 2% lies in the top ten. This specimen consisted of peripheral blood, obtained on day 0 of AZD1222 vaccination. This rearrangement joins TRBV28 to TRBJ2-7; the D is unclear. The clonotype comes from an adult in good health. The CDR3 is CASTSADTPYEQYF. In DNA form, the CDR3 reads TGTGCCAGCACCTCTGCCGACACACCCTACGAGCAGTACTTC.